This T cell receptor (beta chain) was sequenced in a study of T-cell memory formation after mild COVID-19. A single record per CDR3 protein comes from TCRdb applying MiXCR to the 5' RACE reads. The repertoire includes about 110,000 distinct CDR3 sequences, about 15% of them detected once, and more than 25% sits in the top ten. Germline CDR1 is MNHNY and CDR2 is SVGAGI (reference sequence). This CDR3 region has 12 residues. The V end lost 7 bases, the J end lost 3 bases, and 10 bases lay between the germline ends. This clonotype appeared a few times. What was sequenced was PBMCs or a T cell subset sorted from them (not recorded which). This receptor was identified in an adult woman who had mild COVID-19 (a few samples of this study predate the infection). Cell type and time point are not known. The rearrangement joins TRBV6-6 to TRBJ2-7, with D tentatively TRBD1 (6 bases). This chain's CDR3 is CASTTGDYEQYF. DNA of the CDR3: TGTGCCAGCACGACAGGAGACTACGAGCAGTACTTC.